The 19 T cell receptor beta chains given below trace back to one sample, sequenced in a study of cytomegalovirus exposure and HLA in healthy donors. In the PCR, 60 Vbeta and 13 Jbeta primers were used. Here immunoSEQ multiplex PCR was the method, and the copy in TCRdb shows in-frame clones only, minus some. The repertoire holds 200,000 to 250,000 clones, with 76% as singletons. Sequenced sample: PBMCs. The receptors stem from a man between 18 and 35 years old in good health and CMV-seronegative.

The table lists this clone with a few counts. This chain connects TRBV5-6 to TRBJ1-1; D is undetermined. The germline gives CDR1 SGHDT, CDR2 YYEEEE. V lost 4 bases, J lost 6 bases, and 10 bases lay in between. This CDR3 is 12 amino acids long. The CDR3 is CASSPRISEAFF. Written as DNA, the CDR3 is TGTGCCAGCAGCCCCAGGATTTCTGAAGCTTTCTTT. The full variable domain, its missing parts supplied by reference TRBV5-6 and TRBJ1-1, is DAGVTQSPTHLIKTRGQQVTLRCSPKSGHDTVSWYQQALGQGPQFIFQYYEEEERQRGNFPDRFSGHQFPNYSSELNVNALLLGDSALYLCASSPRISEAFFGQGTRLTVV.

The rearrangement uses TRBV7-9 and TRBJ2-5, with 9 bases identical to TRBD1. The germline V gene encodes CDR1 SEHNR and CDR2 FQNEAQ (reference sequence). Unmatched junction bases numbered 5, after V lost 4 bases and J lost 5 bases. The CDR3 is made up of 14 amino acids. The CDR3 sequence: CASSSYRGRETQYF. The CDR3 nucleotides read TGTGCCAGCAGCTCCTACAGGGGGCGGGAGACCCAGTACTTC.

The rearrangement uses TRBV29-1 and TRBJ2-7, with 11 bases matching TRBD2. CDR3 length equals 15 residues. J gave up 5 bases and V 7 bases, and 13 bases lay outside the gene matches. CDR1 is SQVTM, CDR2 ANQGSEA, per germline. CDR3 sequence reads: CSAVTRGLAGNEQYF. The CDR3 DNA sequence: TGCAGCGCTGTGACTCGTGGACTAGCGGGCAACGAGCAGTACTTC.

This sequence joins TRBV9 and TRBJ2-2; perhaps TRBD2 as D (6 bases). V was cut by 9 bases and J by 4 bases, with 10 bases left in between. Germline values: CDR1 SGDLS, CDR2 YYNGEE. The CDR3 is 12 residues long. The DNA of the CDR3 is TGTGCCACTAGAGCGGGCACCGGGGAGCTGTTTTTT. Encoded protein: CATRAGTGELFF.

The chain uses TRBV14 and TRBJ1-2; tentative D call: TRBD1 (6 bases). With 5 bases removed from V and 6 bases from J, the gap between germline ends came to 19 bases. This CDR3 is built from 15 residues. Germline V gene lookup returns CDR1 SGHDN and CDR2 FVKESK. In nucleotides, the CDR3 is TGTGCCAGCAGCTTGAATCGGGCAGGGGTGAATGGCTACACCTTC. This translates into CASSLNRAGVNGYTF. Full variable domain (remainder filled in from reference TRBV14 and TRBJ1-2): EAGVTQFPSHSVIEKGQTVTLRCDPISGHDNLYWYRRVMGKEIKFLLHFVKESKQDESGMPNNRFLAERTGGTYSTLKVQPAELEDSGVYFCASSLNRAGVNGYTFGSGTRLTVV.

This chain joins TRBV19 and TRBJ1-4; perhaps TRBD1 as D (6 bases). The CDR3 sequence is 18 residues long. Germline CDR1 is LNHDA and CDR2 is SQIVND (reference sequence). Deletions cut 9 bases from V and 12 bases from J, with 35 bases between. This CDR3 is CARRGGWDTVVRDVQLFF. In nucleotides, the CDR3 is TGTGCCAGAAGAGGGGGATGGGACACCGTGGTACGGGACGTGCAACTGTTTTTT. The full variable domain, with the rest looked up from reference TRBV19 and TRBJ1-4, is DGGITQSPKYLFRKEGQNVTLSCEQNLNHDAMYWYRQDPGQGLRLIYYSQIVNDFQKGDIAEGYSVSREKKESFPLTVTSAQKNPTAFYLCARRGGWDTVVRDVQLFFGSGTQLSVL.

The CDR3 spells CAWRAQVIYGYTF. The CDR3 nucleotides are TGTGCCTGGCGTGCGCAGGTGATATATGGCTACACCTTC. The V gene is TRBV30, the J gene TRBJ1-2; D ambiguous. The CDR3 is 13 residues long. Trimming shortened V by 5 bases and J by 5 bases, and 15 bases separated the two germline ends. Germline lookup yields CDR1 GTSNPN and CDR2 SVGIG (reference sequence).

This chain connects TRBV19 to TRBJ1-1; no clear D gene. The V end was cut by 4 bases, the J end by 1 base, with 4 bases between. The CDR3 length is 12 residues. Germline V gives CDR1 LNHDA, CDR2 SQIVND (reference sequence). The CDR3 DNA follows: TGTGCCAGTAGTAACGGGAACACTGAAGCTTTCTTT. This sequence encodes CASSNGNTEAFF.

The V and J genes are TRBV6-5 and TRBJ2-7; 11 bases align to TRBD2. The CDR3 length is 14 residues. Germline loops: CDR1 MNHEY, CDR2 SVGAGI. J lost 5 bases, V lost 8 bases, and 8 bases had no gene match. DNA of the CDR3: TGTGCCAGCCAAACTAGCGGGAGTATCGACGAGCAGTACTTC. Translated, it gives CASQTSGSIDEQYF.

V is TRBV29-1 and J is TRBJ2-3; D is perhaps TRBD2 (6 bases). Germline V gene data show CDR1 as SQVTM and CDR2 as ANQGSEA. Deletions cut 2 bases from V and 4 bases from J, with 13 bases between. This CDR3 comprises 14 residues. CDR3 amino acids: CSVEKPGGADTQYF. CDR3 in DNA: TGCAGCGTTGAAAAACCCGGGGGAGCAGATACGCAGTATTTT.

The rearrangement uses TRBV25-1 and TRBJ2-3; 10 bases agree with TRBD2. The V segment lost 1 base and the J segment 8 bases; nucleotides outside the gene matches: 9. From germline, CDR1 is MGHDK and CDR2 SYGVNS. CDR3 length: 16 amino acids. The CDR3 region is CASSEFSGGTRSTQYF. The CDR3 coding sequence is TGTGCCAGCAGTGAATTTAGCGGGGGGACCCGCAGTACGCAGTATTTT.

The chain employs TRBV18 and TRBJ2-7, with D tentatively TRBD1 (5 bases). This CDR3 is built from 14 residues. CDR1 is KGHSH and CDR2 is LQKENI in the germline V gene. Trimming removed 1 base from V and 2 bases from J, with 9 bases in between. CDR3 protein: CASSPQGYPYEQYF. CDR3 sequence (DNA): TGTGCCAGCTCACCACAGGGGTACCCCTACGAGCAGTACTTC.

V usage is TRBV27 and J usage is TRBJ1-1; TRBD1 matches 7 bases. V lost 3 bases and J lost 3; bases outside the gene matches: 4. The CDR3 is made up of 14 amino acids. Germline V gene sequence: CDR1 MNHEY, CDR2 SMNVEV (reference sequence). CDR3 loop: CASSFRDRHTEAFF. The CDR3 DNA follows: TGTGCCAGCAGTTTCCGGGACAGACACACTGAAGCTTTCTTT.

This clone occurred a few times. V gene TRBV5-1 combines with J gene TRBJ2-1; 9 bases are shared with TRBD2. Germline-derived CDR1 and CDR2 are SGHRS and YFSETQ. The J segment lost 2 bases and the V segment lost 7 bases, leaving 22 bases of the junction unmatched. CDR3 length equals 20 residues. The CDR3 DNA sequence: TGCGCCAGCTCCAATAGCGGGAGATCCCCGAGATTATTAACCTACAATGAGCAGTTCTTC. It encodes CASSNSGRSPRLLTYNEQFF.

This clone was observed once. The chain uses TRBV9 and TRBJ2-7; TRBD1 might be the D (6 bases). CDR3 length: 15 amino acids. Germline CDR1 is SGDLS and CDR2 is YYNGEE. V lost 3 bases, J lost 2 bases, and 15 bases lay in between. Here the CDR3 reads CASSATDSLAYEQYF. For the CDR3, the DNA is TGTGCCAGCAGCGCAACGGACAGTTTAGCCTACGAGCAGTACTTC. The whole variable domain, remainder taken from reference TRBV9 and TRBJ2-7, is DSGVTQTPKHLITATGQRVTLRCSPRSGDLSVYWYQQSLDQGLQFLIQYYNGEERAKGNILERFSAQQFPDLHSELNLSSLELGDSALYFCASSATDSLAYEQYFGPGTRLTVT.

This clone was seen only once. The chain links TRBV30 to TRBJ1-4; 7 bases agree with TRBD1. Trimming removed 5 bases from V and 4 bases from J; junction bases left unmatched: 10. Germline CDR1 GTSNPN, CDR2 SVGIG (reference sequence). This CDR3 is 15 amino acids long. This CDR3 is CAWRKGGLINEKLFF. CDR3 sequence (DNA): TGTGCCTGGCGGAAAGGGGGCCTGATTAATGAAAAACTGTTTTTT.

In its sample, this clone was seen once. The rearrangement joins TRBV5-4 to TRBJ2-3, with 8 bases matching TRBD2. Trimming cost V 3 bases and J 0 bases; bases outside gene matches: 15. Looked up from germline, CDR1 is SGHNT and CDR2 is YYREEE (reference sequence). The CDR3 has 19 residues. CDR3 sequence: CASSYPGGLTVTSTDTQYF. The DNA of the CDR3 is TGTGCCAGCAGCTATCCGGGAGGGCTGACCGTTACTAGCACAGATACGCAGTATTTT.

The chain joins TRBV6-1 to TRBJ1-1; D gene unclear. The V and J ends lost 7 bases and 1 base respectively, with 4 bases between them. This CDR3 has 11 amino acids. Germline V CDR1 and CDR2: MNHNS, SASEGT. The CDR3 loop is CASNRNTEAFF. CDR3 coding DNA: TGTGCCAGCAACAGGAACACTGAAGCTTTCTTT.

The DNA for the CDR3 is TGTGCCAGCAGCGGGGACTTCGGGAACACTGAAGCTTTCTTT. This encodes CASSGDFGNTEAFF. The V and J genes are TRBV9 and TRBJ1-1; tentatively, D is TRBD1 (5 bases). V shed 3 bases and J shed 1 base, with 10 bases lying between them. In germline, CDR1 is SGDLS, CDR2 YYNGEE. The CDR3 contains 14 residues.